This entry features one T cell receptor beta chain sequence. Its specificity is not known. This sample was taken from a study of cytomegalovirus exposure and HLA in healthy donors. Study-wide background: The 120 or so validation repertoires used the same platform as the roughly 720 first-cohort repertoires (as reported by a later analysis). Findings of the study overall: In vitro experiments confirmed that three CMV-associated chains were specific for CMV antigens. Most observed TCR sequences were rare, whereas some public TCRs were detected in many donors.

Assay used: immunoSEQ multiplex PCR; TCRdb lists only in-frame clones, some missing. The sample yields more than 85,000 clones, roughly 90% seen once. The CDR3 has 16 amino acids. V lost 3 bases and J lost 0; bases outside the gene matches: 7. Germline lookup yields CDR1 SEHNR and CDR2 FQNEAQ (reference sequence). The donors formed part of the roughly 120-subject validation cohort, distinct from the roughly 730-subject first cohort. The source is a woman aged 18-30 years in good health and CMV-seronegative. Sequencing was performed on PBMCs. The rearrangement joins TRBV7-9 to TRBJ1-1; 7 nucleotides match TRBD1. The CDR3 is CASSLGQSLMNTEAFF. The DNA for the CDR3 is TGTGCCAGCAGCTTGGGACAGTCACTAATGAACACTGAAGCTTTCTTT. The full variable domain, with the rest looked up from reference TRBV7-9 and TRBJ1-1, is DTGVSQNPRHKITKRGQNVTFRCDPISEHNRLYWYRQTLGQGPEFLTYFQNEAQLEKSRLLSDRFSAERPKGSFSTLEIQRTEQGDSAMYLCASSLGQSLMNTEAFFGQGTRLTVV.